One sample yielded the 21 T cell receptor beta chains listed below, sequenced in a study of spatial heterogeneity in lung cancer (dated by TCRdb to between 2017 and 2020). In the paper's terms, the time point label means: sample taken at primary tumor resection. For TCR sequencing, whole RNA was extracted from tumor and nontumor lung tissue, or from cryopreserved PBMC samples, and no cell sorting was done. Libraries came from 5' RACE. The sequencing machine was a NextSeq 500. TCRdb cleaned the public reads at Q25 with fastp, built clones with MiXCR and kept in-frame beta chains. Under each unique CDR3 protein, matching rows form one entry showing the most common genes and DNA. Here the sample has roughly 11,000 distinct CDR3 sequences; approximately 3.5% occur a single time. The top ten constitute 6.5% to 9.5% of the sample. The source material was normal lung tissue next to the tumor, sampled at surgery. The receptors originated from a male donor with early-stage non-small cell lung cancer.

The table lists this clonotype with many counts. This beta chain turned up in a library designed for alpha chains; as an off-target read, its abundance says little. The V and J genes are TRBV6-6 and TRBJ2-5, with D tentatively TRBD1 (7 bases). There are 13 residues in the CDR3. From germline, CDR1 is MNHNY and CDR2 SVGAGI (reference sequence). With 8 bases removed from V and 2 bases from J, the gap between germline ends came to 12 bases. In nucleotides, the CDR3 is TGTGCCAGCGGAGGGACAGCACAAGAGACCCAGTACTTC. Its protein is CASGGTAQETQYF.

This clonotype counts as medium-sized. For a library built for alpha chains, this beta chain is a stray read; little rests on its size. The rearrangement links TRBV5-1 to TRBJ2-1; D call uncertain. CDR3 length: 11 residues. From germline, CDR1 is SGHRS and CDR2 YFSETQ. Trimming removed 3 bases at V and 4 bases at J, with 2 bases between. The CDR3 sequence: CASSSYNEQFF. The CDR3 DNA reads TGCGCCAGCAGCTCTTACAATGAGCAGTTCTTC.

This clonotype counts as medium-sized. A library prepared for alpha chains yielded this beta chain as an off-target read; its size is of little meaning. This sequence joins TRBV20-1 and TRBJ2-3; 13 nucleotides agree with TRBD2. Germline CDR1 DFQATT, CDR2 SNEGSKA (reference sequence). V gave up 0 bases and J gave up 0 bases; unmatched junction bases: 15. CDR3 length: 21 amino acids. CDR3: CSARDSLLTSGRGTSTDTQYF. The CDR3 DNA follows: TGCAGTGCTAGAGATTCCCTTCTAACTAGCGGGAGGGGAACTAGCACAGATACGCAGTATTTT.

This clonotype showed up just a few times. This beta chain is a stray sequence in a library constructed for alpha chains; its clone size is not meaningful. The chain recombines TRBV3-1 with TRBJ2-1, with 13 positions matching TRBD2. The CDR3 extends over 18 amino acids. CDR1 and CDR2 from the germline V gene are LGHDT and YNNKEL (reference sequence). V lost 1 base and J lost 8; bases outside the gene matches: 11. The CDR3 DNA sequence: TGTGCCAGCAGCCAAGGTTTACTAGCGGGAGGGAGGGGCGATGAGCAGTTCTTC. It translates to CASSQGLLAGGRGDEQFF.

Concerning this clonotype: This beta chain is an off-target read within a library intended for alpha chains, so its frequency means little. The chain couples TRBV20-1 to TRBJ1-5; 7 bases line up with TRBD1. Germline-derived CDR1 and CDR2 are DFQATT and SNEGSKA (reference sequence). The CDR3 extends over 16 amino acids. V lost 1 base and J lost 0; bases outside the gene matches: 6. The CDR3 protein is CSARGATGISNQPQHF. In nucleotides, the CDR3 is TGCAGTGCTAGAGGGGCGACAGGGATTAGCAATCAGCCCCAGCATTTT.

This clonotype is judged medium-sized. This beta chain is an off-target read within a library intended for alpha chains, so its frequency means little. This chain connects TRBV5-1 to TRBJ1-2; D is possibly TRBD1 (5 bases). CDR3 length: 15 amino acids. Germline V gene data show CDR1 as SGHRS and CDR2 as YFSETQ. The V and J ends lost 0 bases and 7 bases respectively, with 16 bases between them. CDR3 residues: CASSLGQLYVSGYTF. For the CDR3, the DNA is TGCGCCAGCAGCTTGGGACAGCTCTATGTGTCTGGCTACACCTTC. The complete variable domain, with remaining parts taken from reference TRBV5-1 and TRBJ1-2, reads KAGVTQTPRYLIKTRGQQVTLSCSPISGHRSVSWYQQTPGQGLQFLFEYFSETQRNKGNFPGRFSGRQFSNSRSEMNVSTLELGDSALYLCASSLGQLYVSGYTFGSGTRLTVV.

At least ten counts were recorded for this clonotype. This beta chain was picked up by a library intended for alpha chains and is off target, so its count carries little meaning. The V call is TRBV29-1, the J call TRBJ1-1; no firm D call. The V and J ends lost 7 bases and 2 bases respectively, with 8 bases between them. Germline CDR1 SQVTM, CDR2 ANQGSEA. The CDR3 extends over 11 amino acids. CDR3 bases: TGCAGCGGGGAATTTAACACTGAAGCTTTCTTT. It is translated as CSGEFNTEAFF.

With regard to this clonotype: This beta chain is off target for a library built for alpha chains, so its abundance means little. The V and J genes are TRBV7-9 and TRBJ1-6; D remains unclear. Trimming removed 7 bases at V and 7 bases at J, with 14 bases between. Per germline, CDR1 SEHNR and CDR2 FQNEAQ (reference sequence). The CDR3 runs to 14 residues. The CDR3: CASNTLIENSPLHF. Here the CDR3 DNA reads TGTGCCAGCAACACTCTGATAGAAAATTCACCCCTCCACTTT.

Ten or more counts support this clonotype. A library prepared for alpha chains yielded this beta chain as an off-target read; its size is of little meaning. This chain uses TRBV6-5 with TRBJ2-1; D remains unclear. This CDR3 has 16 residues. The V end was cut by 6 bases, the J end by 5 bases, with 20 bases between. Germline V gene sequence: CDR1 MNHEY, CDR2 SVGAGI. The CDR3 sequence: CASSRVGPLNNNEQFF. CDR3 bases: TGTGCCAGCAGCCGTGTCGGGCCTCTAAACAACAATGAGCAGTTCTTC.

This clonotype came up many times. This beta chain turned up in a library designed for alpha chains; as an off-target read, its abundance says little. This chain links TRBV6-5 with TRBJ2-2; 8 bases agree with TRBD2. Germline assignment: CDR1 MNHEY and CDR2 SVGAGI. This CDR3 has 15 amino acids. The ends lost 7 bases at V and 0 bases at J; junction bases unmatched: 4. CDR3 nucleotide sequence: TGTGCCAGCACCCTTAGCGGGACGAACACCGGGGAGCTGTTTTTT. It translates to CASTLSGTNTGELFF.

This clonotype occurred many times. This beta chain slipped into a library made for alpha chains as a stray read, so its size is not meaningful. The V gene is TRBV28, the J gene TRBJ2-1; D not certain. Trimming took off 6 bases at V and 7 bases at J, with 19 bases between the two ends. This CDR3 contains 15 residues. The germline CDR1 and CDR2 sequences are MDHEN and SYDVKM. In DNA, the CDR3 is TGTGCCAGCAGACCCCAGTCTAGTCCCCCGAATGAGCAGTTCTTC. Protein product: CASRPQSSPPNEQFF.

Many counts were recorded for this clonotype. In a library made to pick up alpha chains, this beta chain is a stray read with a size that means little. The V and J genes are TRBV25-1 and TRBJ1-1, with D unresolved. V shed 1 base and J shed 2 bases, with 8 bases lying between them. Per the germline V gene, CDR1 is MGHDK and CDR2 is SYGVNS. The CDR3 loop spans 14 amino acids. CDR3 DNA: TGTGCCAGCAGTGAATTTCGCGAAAACACTGAAGCTTTCTTT. It encodes CASSEFRENTEAFF.

Many counts were recorded for this clonotype. This beta chain was picked up by a library intended for alpha chains and is off target, so its count carries little meaning. The chain uses TRBV6-5 and TRBJ1-6; D call uncertain. In germline, CDR1 is MNHEY, CDR2 SVGAGI. Deletions cut 6 bases from V and 6 bases from J, with 6 bases between. The CDR3 is 12 amino acids. The CDR3 bases are TGTGCCAGCAGGAGGAGTAATTCACCCCTCCACTTT. Residues: CASRRSNSPLHF.

This clonotype has a count of ten or more. The library was designed around alpha chains, so this beta chain is a stray read whose abundance carries little weight. The rearrangement links TRBV18 to TRBJ1-3, with D maybe TRBD1 (5 bases). CDR3 size: 16 residues. Germline loops: CDR1 KGHSH, CDR2 LQKENI. V was clipped by 3 bases and J by 0 bases, with 12 bases between them. In nucleotides, the CDR3 is TGTGCCAGCTCACCTTCGACAGTCCTCTCTGGAAACACCATATATTTT. Its protein product is CASSPSTVLSGNTIYF.

This clonotype showed up just once. One junction end disagrees with the germline gene, perhaps due to a read error. This beta chain came through as a stray read in a library set up for alpha chains, and its size says little. The V gene is TRBV6-2 or TRBV6-3, the J gene TRBJ2-1, with D perhaps being TRBD1 or TRBD2 (5 bases each). Germline V CDR1 and CDR2: MNHEY, SVGEGT. The CDR3 is 15 amino acids. The chain's CDR3 is CASSPLGELGNERFF. The CDR3 DNA reads TGTGCCAGCAGCCCCCTGGGGGAGCTTGGCAATGAGCGGTTCTTC.

Note on this clonotype: This beta chain appears as a stray read in a library generated for alpha chains; its size is not informative. This chain uses TRBV11-2 with TRBJ2-6, with unresolved D. Germline V gene sequence: CDR1 SGHAT, CDR2 FQNNGV. The CDR3 runs 13 residues. The germline V and J ends were trimmed by 5 bases and 4 bases, with 6 bases remaining between them. CDR3 DNA: TGTGCCAGCAGCGAACACGGGGCCAACGTCCTGACTTTC. Translated, it gives CASSEHGANVLTF.

This clonotype was seen ten or more times. A library prepared for alpha chains yielded this beta chain as an off-target read; its size is of little meaning. The chain has TRBV7-9 and TRBJ2-1, with 8 nucleotides matching TRBD1. Germline V gene lookup returns CDR1 SEHNR and CDR2 FQNEAQ (reference sequence). There are 15 residues in the CDR3. V lost 5 bases and J lost 7; bases outside the gene matches: 10. CDR3 bases: TGTGCCAGCAGCCCTCAGGGGGCAGGTGCAAATGAGCAGTTCTTC. Its translation is CASSPQGAGANEQFF.

As for this clonotype: This beta chain is off target for a library built for alpha chains, so its abundance means little. The rearrangement uses TRBV7-2 and TRBJ2-3; TRBD2 might be the D (5 bases). The germline V and J ends were trimmed by 5 bases and 9 bases, with 12 bases remaining between them. The CDR3 contains 12 residues. Germline assignment: CDR1 SGHTA and CDR2 FQGNSA. The CDR3 is CASSQDRRTQYF. The CDR3 DNA is TGTGCCAGCAGCCAGGACCGGAGGACGCAGTATTTT.

This clonotype was picked up many times. The library was prepared for alpha chains; this beta chain is a stray read, so its frequency means little. J is TRBJ1-2 and V is TRBV20-1; TRBD1 matches at 7 bases. J gave up 3 bases and V 0 bases, and 4 bases lay outside the gene matches. The CDR3 runs 14 residues. Germline CDR1 reads DFQATT; CDR2 reads SNEGSKA (reference sequence). CDR3 amino acids: CSARDIQGYYGYTF. The CDR3 nucleotides read TGCAGTGCTAGAGACATACAGGGGTACTATGGCTACACCTTC.

This clonotype was detected many times. Because the library targeted alpha chains, this beta chain is an off-target read whose size means little. The chain uses TRBV20-1 and TRBJ1-1; 7 positions match TRBD1. The germline V gene has CDR1 DFQATT and CDR2 SNEGSKA (reference sequence). The CDR3 is made up of 16 amino acids. The V segment lost 0 bases and the J segment 5 bases; nucleotides outside the gene matches: 12. The CDR3 spells CSARDGHRGVWTEAFF. The DNA of the CDR3 is TGCAGTGCTAGAGATGGGCACAGGGGTGTTTGGACTGAAGCTTTCTTT.

This clonotype has a count of ten or more. This beta chain is off target for a library built for alpha chains, so its abundance means little. The V and J genes are TRBV27 and TRBJ1-2; D remains ambiguous. The length of the CDR3 is 13 residues. Trimming removed 5 bases at V and 6 bases at J, with 13 bases between. Germline-derived CDR1 and CDR2 are MNHEY and SMNVEV (reference sequence). The CDR3 region has the DNA TGTGCCAGCAGTACCCGATCCCGTGATGGCTACACCTTC. It yields the protein CASSTRSRDGYTF.